This TCR beta chain stems from a study of identical twins. Study-level points and caveats: Twins shared beta out-of-frame sequences in excess, but this excess was weaker. Insertions ran lower in abundant cord blood beta clonotypes, though not in memory repertoires.

Looked up from germline, CDR1 is SGHTA and CDR2 is FQGNSA. The CDR3 extends over 14 amino acids. J was trimmed by 10 bases and V by 0 bases; bases with no gene match: 5. For this clonotype: Its target is unknown.

TCRdb re-called the 5' RACE reads with MiXCR, one entry per CDR3 protein. The sample has fewer than 500,000 distinct CDR3 sequences, roughly an eighth seen once. These records were also assigned to another study, of yellow fever vaccine responses in identical twins.

The TCR originated in a woman aged 18-29 years in good health. This chain links TRBV7-2 with TRBJ2-1; 8 bases are a match to TRBD2. The sequencing sample was made of CD4+ T cells sorted from blood. For the CDR3, the DNA is TGTGCCAGCAGCTTAGCTGTGGCGGGGGGAGAGCAGTTCTTC. This encodes CASSLAVAGGEQFF.